This T cell receptor beta chain was sequenced during a study of cytomegalovirus exposure and HLA in healthy donors (dated by TCRdb to the late 2010s). For the wider study: According to an earlier analysis of 587 of the donors, 150 million to 200 million T cells yielded 120 million or so unique TCR beta sequences and approximately 300 Gb of sequence data. Approximately 300 gigabases of sequencing data and about 92 million unique TCR sequences made up an early release that covered several hundred HLA-typed donors. Of the approximately 370 genotyped donors, 81% were placed in the genetic ancestry cluster associated with self-reported Caucasian donors. The study aimed to test whether cataloging public T cell receptors could reveal signatures of past pathogen exposure. The study used immunosequencing to profile the T cell repertoires of approximately 650 subjects and linked those repertoires to cytomegalovirus serostatus. Along with the roughly 710-subject first cohort, a separate validation cohort of over a hundred different subjects was used. The study combined high-throughput TCR immunosequencing, statistical association of individual TCRs with disease status, and machine learning to predict cytomegalovirus infection status. To study patterns of TCR occurrence, a later analysis re-analyzed previously published TCR beta repertoires from 666 donors and added high-resolution HLA genotyping. In the later analysis, no new phenotypic data were used to find candidate immune exposures; instead, reliance was placed on TCR beta sequences and their occurrence across donors. An earlier analysis of 587 of the donors applied high-throughput TCR beta sequencing to assess whether each TCR beta V gene segment acted as functional or pseudogenic. Alongside the repertoire data, information on donor age, sex, ethnicity and CMV serostatus was compiled. Genome-wide SNP genotypes for about 65% of the 666 donors were used in a later genetic analysis, which treated that subset as a discovery cohort. Every repertoire in the discovery cohort had been generated on one and the same sequencing platform. Class I and class II HLA loci were covered by the typing at four-digit resolution. The number of donors typed differed by locus, with 629-630 for A, B, C, DRB1 and DQB1, 522 for DQA1, about 610 for DPA1, and around 450 for DPB1. About five DR-DQ haplotypes were treated as single units for association and clustering because of strong linkage in the cohort. Among about 410 genotyped donors of the cohort, an average of about 220,000 unique TCR beta nucleotide sequences was sequenced per donor, of which roughly 17% were non-productive. Broad study findings and their caveats: An earlier analysis of approximately 530 of the donors showed that most TCR beta V segments appeared in productive rearrangements either about 87% or about 30% of the time, which broadly matched IMGT annotations. Some IMGT-functional V segments, including TRBV6-2 and TRBV6-3, could not be distinguished by the 87-base-pair reads and were therefore excluded. The earlier analysis of 450 to 700 of the donors excluded roughly 16 rarely observed V segments, including chromosome 9 orphons, because counts were too low. The authors suggested that the approach could potentially be extended to other disease states and immunological phenotypes. Compared with equally common non-associated chains, HLA-associated TCR beta chains in a later analysis were more clonally expanded and had lower generation probabilities. Presence/absence analyses assumed roughly uniform sequencing depth across donors, an assumption that may not hold. Correlated functional status among segregating V segments might reflect linkage disequilibrium, but an unknown experimental factor could not be ruled out. A further reported finding was that TCR beta sequences accurately predicted the HLA-A and HLA-B alleles for most subjects in the first cohort. A later analysis reported that several top co-occurrence clusters appeared linked to parvovirus B19, influenza, CMV and Epstein-Barr virus. A few of the identified cytomegalovirus-associated TCR beta chains were confirmed in vitro to be specific for cytomegalovirus antigens. In both the original and validation cohorts, the classifier was reported to diagnose cytomegalovirus status with high specificity and sensitivity. Assigning TCR associations to individual alleles was difficult when HLA alleles, especially DR and DQ, strongly co-occurred. In a later genetic analysis, fewer N-insertions in productive TCRs were reported among donors in an Asian-associated ancestry cluster than the 666-donor mean. Only TCR beta chains were sequenced in this cohort, and the absence of alpha or paired-chain data limited detectable features. Across donors, most TCR sequences were observed very rarely, whereas some public TCRs were present in many individuals. An association between a missense DCLRE1C variant and V-gene and J-gene trimming of TCR beta chains was found in a later genetic analysis and replicated in an independent cohort. For the cohort, immune exposure information was limited to CMV serostatus. A cluster of highly shared sequence variants was judged likely to be a technical artifact of the sequencing pipeline. A later analysis associated 15,000 or so TCR beta sequences with specific HLA alleles at a false discovery rate of 0.05. Most CMV-associated TCR beta chains appeared to be HLA-restricted in a later analysis, and the HLA associations seemed to be driven largely by CMV exposure. Because HLA typing was unavailable for some donors at each locus, only the typed subset was used in association tests. In a later analysis, the rate of TCR association differed among HLA loci, with DRB1 alleles having the most associated TCRs and HLA-C alleles having the fewest. A total of roughly 160 TCR beta chains were listed by the study as associated with cytomegalovirus.

Notes on this clone: The clone's antigen remains unknown. Nothing much larger sits one base from this clone, and base qualities are not available.

V lost 0 bases and J lost 6 bases; the stretch between them is 11 bases long. CDR1 GTSNPN and CDR2 SVGIG are derived from the germline V gene (reference sequence). There are 13 amino acids in the CDR3, from cysteine to phenylalanine inclusive. Of all the DNA, just the CDR3 is kept, 39 bases in frame from base 1. Receptor libraries were prepared by the immunoSEQ multiplex PCR assay. For the multiplex PCR, a mixture combining 60 forward primers for TCR Vbeta segments and 13 reverse primers for TCR Jbeta segments was used. The CDR3 region of rearranged TCR beta genes was amplified from genomic DNA with a multiplex PCR assay. The Illumina HiSeq System was used to sequence the amplified TCR beta libraries as 87-base-pair reads. Concerning the study's data processing: A later analysis tallied around 80 million unique TCR beta chains across the 666 repertoires, and roughly 11 million of those chains were shared by two or more donors. Raw reads were error-corrected and collapsed into unique sequences with a nearest-neighbor algorithm that merged closely related sequences to remove PCR and sequencing errors. Alignment of CDR3 sequences to IMGT reference sequences was used to assign V, D and J gene segments. For a sequence to be retained, a match of at least six nucleotides was required to both a V gene segment and a J gene segment. Rearrangements were called productive when the CDR3 lacked stop codons and stayed in frame with V and J; all others were non-productive. Following IMGT convention, CDR3 was defined as the stretch from the second conserved V-encoded cysteine up to the conserved J-encoded phenylalanine. The earlier analysis of fewer than 700 of the donors excluded sequences that lacked an unambiguous match to a single V gene segment. In an earlier analysis of some 590 of the donors, a V segment was called functional when productive rearrangements were above 56.7%, and segregating when the standard deviation between donors exceeded 5%. To diagnose cytomegalovirus status from the catalog of TCR beta chain sequences, a statistical classification framework was built. In a later analysis, TCR nucleotide sequences were compared against IMGT/GENE-DB human TR gene sequences so that V and J genes could be assigned. Using the TCRdist pipeline, a later analysis assigned CDR3 sequences along with most-parsimonious VDJ recombination scenarios. In a later analysis, each TCR beta chain was defined by its CDR3 amino acid sequence together with its V-gene family, and reads without a unique V-gene family were excluded. As a way to deal with suspected cross-contamination and a sequencing artifact, a later analysis dropped nearly 600 nucleotide sequences that were highly shared and had low generation probability. In a later analysis, a clonal expansion index was calculated for each public chain from normalized within-repertoire ranks of inferred template counts. In a later analysis, generation probabilities were computed using a VDJ recombination model fitted to out-of-frame rearrangements, and the results were checked against IGoR. In a later analysis, hypergeometric tests were used to score TCR-TCR, TCR-HLA and TCR-CMV co-occurrence, with a repertoire-size bias correction applied to TCR pairs. In a later analysis, false discovery rates were estimated by permuting HLA or CMV assignments 20 times. In a later analysis, co-occurring TCRs were grouped with DBSCAN, and TCRdist sequence similarity was added when clustering was performed within HLA-allele-positive subsets. Repertoires with fewer than 30,000 or more than 120,000 public chains, plus five repertoires with anomalous nucleotide sharing, were excluded from co-occurrence clustering. This immuneACCESS table, as held by TCRdb, lists in-frame sequences with V and J called but not all clones. Of the missing ones, under half trace to an unresolved V gene in checked studies; the others have no known cause. V and J calls plus clone size are reproduced from that table; the DNA served to infer D and trimming. Here the sample has 90,000 to 150,000 clones; 80% occur a single time. The ten top clones hold over 0.2% of the sample.

In total, 500 to 700 healthy bone marrow donors made up the cohort. At the time of sampling, all cohort members were nominally healthy, though unrecorded immune exposures were likely present. The donor was CMV seronegative and was included in the group of hundreds of seronegative cohort members. Each donor provided a peripheral blood sample, and peripheral blood mononuclear cells were used for TCR beta sequencing. The Qiagen DNeasy Blood Extraction Kit was used to extract genomic DNA from the blood cell samples. Sequencing was carried out using PBMCs. This receptor was taken from a man in his fifties or sixties in good health and CMV-seronegative. The chain uses TRBV30 and TRBJ1-2; TRBD1 is possibly the D segment (5 matching bases). The DNA is TGTGCCTGGAGTGTTTTAGGGGTTGATGGCTACACCTTC. This codes for CAWSVLGVDGYTF.